This TCR beta chain comes out of a study of T cell responses to AZD1222 COVID-19 vaccine. Study results and caveats: In a largely white British group with more females than males, clonal diversity was possibly underestimated. Only a handful of AZD1222 recipients, roughly six in all, had baseline seropositivity.

Note on this clone: Its specificity is unknown.

Clones were sequenced by immunoSEQ multiplex PCR, and TCRdb holds only the in-frame ones, with some missing. This table holds more than 150,000 clones, roughly nine tenths found once. Sample: peripheral blood, taken 28 days after the second AZD1222 dose. The TCR was taken from an adult who received the AZD1222 COVID-19 vaccine.

CDR3 in amino acids: CATRPDSNTEAFF. The CDR3 coding sequence is TGTGCCACCAGACCGGACAGCAACACTGAAGCTTTCTTT. The chain links TRBV24-1 to TRBJ1-1; D possibly corresponds to TRBD1 (6 bases). Germline V gives CDR1 KGHDR, CDR2 SFDVKD. Trimming removed 7 bases at V and 2 bases at J, with 10 bases between. The CDR3 consists of 13 residues.